The TCR beta chain under discussion was sequenced for a study of T cell responses to AZD1222 COVID-19 vaccine. Repertoires were generated with immunoSEQ multiplex PCR, while TCRdb's copy carries only in-frame clones and drops some. The table lists some 80,000 clones, about 87% of them singletons. Deletions cut 4 bases from V and 1 base from J, with 10 bases between. This CDR3 spans 13 amino acids. The germline gives CDR1 GTSNPN, CDR2 SVGIG (reference sequence). This TCR came from an adult who received the MenACWY meningococcal vaccine as a control. The rearrangement links TRBV30 to TRBJ1-1; a possible D gene is TRBD1 (6 bases). The sequencing used peripheral blood, collected 28 days after the second dose of the MenACWY control vaccine. The CDR3 region has the DNA TGTGCCTGGAATGGACAGCCGAACACTGAAGCTTTCTTT. It specifies CAWNGQPNTEAFF. Using reference TRBV30 and TRBJ1-1 for the parts outside the CDR3, the full variable domain is SQTIHQWPATLVQPVGSPLSLECTVEGTSNPNLYWYRQAAGRGLQLLFYSVGIGQISSEVPQNLSASRPQDRQFILSSKKLLLSDSGFYLCAWNGQPNTEAFFGQGTRLTVV.